The rows below give T cell receptor beta chains drawn from one sample of a study of T cell changes during pregnancy in multiple sclerosis. Clones were sequenced by immunoSEQ multiplex PCR, and TCRdb holds only the in-frame ones, with some missing. The sample yields roughly 61,000 clones, just over 90% seen once. The starting material was peripheral blood, obtained after pregnancy. Source of these receptors: a female donor with multiple sclerosis, enrolled in a pregnancy study. CDR3s leave out the opening cysteine and the closing phenylalanine or tryptophan. The order of the fields is J gene, V gene, CDR3 protein.

J: TRBJ2-3
V: TRBV7-8
CDR3: ASSSLGGYEATSTDTQY

J: TRBJ2-1
V: TRBV5-1
CDR3: ASSRPETSYNEQF

J: TRBJ1-4
V: TRBV19
CDR3: ASSMRTGQEKLF

J: TRBJ1-1
V: TRBV10-3
CDR3: AISESARNTEAF

J: TRBJ2-1
V: TRBV10-3
CDR3: AIREAGGGNEQF

J: TRBJ2-7
V: TRBV2
CDR3: ASITWTDYEQY

J: TRBJ2-1
V: TRBV18
CDR3: ASSPLDSTIYNEQF

J: TRBJ1-2
V: TRBV11-1
CDR3: ASSYGHSGGYT

J: TRBJ2-5
V: TRBV4-3
CDR3: ASSQDPGIETQY

J: TRBJ1-1
V: TRBV19
CDR3: ASSRPRGRVDTEAF

J: TRBJ2-7
V: TRBV5-1
CDR3: ASSLWTGPYEQY

J: TRBJ1-1
V: TRBV6-6
CDR3: ASRTGENTEAF

J: TRBJ2-3
V: TRBV5-1
CDR3: ASSLVPPGGPPNTDTQY